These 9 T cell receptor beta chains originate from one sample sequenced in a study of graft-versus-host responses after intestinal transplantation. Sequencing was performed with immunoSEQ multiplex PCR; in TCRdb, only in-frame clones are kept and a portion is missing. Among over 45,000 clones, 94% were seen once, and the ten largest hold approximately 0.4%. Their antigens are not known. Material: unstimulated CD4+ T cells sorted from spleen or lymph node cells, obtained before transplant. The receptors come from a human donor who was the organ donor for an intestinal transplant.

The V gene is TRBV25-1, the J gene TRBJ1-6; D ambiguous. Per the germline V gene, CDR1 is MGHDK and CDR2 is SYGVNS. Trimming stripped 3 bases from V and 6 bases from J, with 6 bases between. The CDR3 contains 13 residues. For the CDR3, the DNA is TGTGCCAGCAGTGAGGGTTTTAATTCACCCCTCCACTTT. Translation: CASSEGFNSPLHF.

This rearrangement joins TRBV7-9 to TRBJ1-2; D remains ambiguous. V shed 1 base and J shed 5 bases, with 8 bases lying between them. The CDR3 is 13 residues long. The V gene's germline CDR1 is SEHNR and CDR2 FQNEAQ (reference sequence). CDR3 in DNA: TGTGCCAGCAGCTTAGTAGTCGGGTATGGCTACACCTTC. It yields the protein CASSLVVGYGYTF.

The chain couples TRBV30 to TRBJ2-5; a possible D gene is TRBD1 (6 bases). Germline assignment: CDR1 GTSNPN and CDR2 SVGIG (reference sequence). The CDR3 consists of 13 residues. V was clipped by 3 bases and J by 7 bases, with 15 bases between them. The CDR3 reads CAWSFRQAGTQYF. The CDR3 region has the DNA TGTGCCTGGAGCTTCAGACAGGCGGGGACCCAGTACTTC.

As DNA, the CDR3 is TGTGCCAGCAGCTTGATACGTCACCAAGAGACCCAGTACTTC. The encoded protein is CASSLIRHQETQYF. This chain joins TRBV5-6 and TRBJ2-5; D remains ambiguous. CDR3 length: 14 residues. The germline CDR1 and CDR2 sequences are SGHDT and YYEEEE. The germline V and J ends were trimmed by 1 base and 0 bases, with 7 bases remaining between them.

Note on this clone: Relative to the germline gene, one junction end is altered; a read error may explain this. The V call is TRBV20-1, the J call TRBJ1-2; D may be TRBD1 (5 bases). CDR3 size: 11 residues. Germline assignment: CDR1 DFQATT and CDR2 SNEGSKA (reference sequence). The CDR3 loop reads CSAPPGLSQHF. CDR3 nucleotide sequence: TGCAGTGCTCCCCCGGGACTCTCCCAACACTTC.

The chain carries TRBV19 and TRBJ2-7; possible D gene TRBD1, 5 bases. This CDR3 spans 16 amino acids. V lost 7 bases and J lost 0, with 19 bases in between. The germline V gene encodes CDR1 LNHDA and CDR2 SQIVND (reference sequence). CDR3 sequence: CASKGYGRGSSYEQYF. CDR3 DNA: TGTGCCAGTAAAGGGTATGGAAGGGGAAGCTCCTACGAGCAGTACTTC.

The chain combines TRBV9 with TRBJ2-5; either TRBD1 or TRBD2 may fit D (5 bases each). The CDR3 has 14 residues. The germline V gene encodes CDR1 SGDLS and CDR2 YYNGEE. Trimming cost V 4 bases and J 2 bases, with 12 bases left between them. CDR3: CASSPWDGQETQYF. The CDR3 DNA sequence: TGTGCCAGCAGCCCCTGGGACGGGCAAGAGACCCAGTACTTC.

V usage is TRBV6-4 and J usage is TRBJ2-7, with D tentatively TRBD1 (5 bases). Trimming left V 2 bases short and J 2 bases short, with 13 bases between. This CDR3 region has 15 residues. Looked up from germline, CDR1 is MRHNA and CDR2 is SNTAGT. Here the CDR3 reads CASSDGAARAYEQYF. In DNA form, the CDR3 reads TGTGCCAGCAGTGACGGGGCCGCAAGGGCCTACGAGCAGTACTTC.

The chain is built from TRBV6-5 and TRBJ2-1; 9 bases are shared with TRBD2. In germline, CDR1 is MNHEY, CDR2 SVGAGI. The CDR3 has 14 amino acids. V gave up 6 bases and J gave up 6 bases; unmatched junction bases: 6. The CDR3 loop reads CASSRGGEGNEQFF. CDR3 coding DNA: TGTGCCAGCAGCCGCGGGGGGGAGGGCAATGAGCAGTTCTTC.